A single sample gave rise to the 25 T cell receptor beta chains below, sequenced in a study of cytomegalovirus exposure and HLA in healthy donors. Here immunoSEQ multiplex PCR was the method, and the copy in TCRdb shows in-frame clones only, minus some. The sample holds some 120,000 clones, 95% to 96% seen once. Material: PBMCs. Source of these receptors: a young man in good health and CMV-seronegative.

The CDR3 spells CASSLGQTYTDTQYF. The CDR3 DNA reads TGCGCCAGCAGCTTGGGACAGACGTACACAGATACGCAGTATTTT. V usage is TRBV5-1 and J usage is TRBJ2-3, with a weak D call TRBD1 (5 bases). This CDR3 is 15 amino acids long. The germline V and J ends were trimmed by 0 bases and 2 bases, with 10 bases remaining between them. CDR1 is SGHRS, CDR2 YFSETQ, per germline.

The chain employs TRBV5-4 and TRBJ2-2; perhaps TRBD2 as D (5 bases). CDR3 length: 14 residues. Germline assignment: CDR1 SGHNT and CDR2 YYREEE (reference sequence). With 0 bases removed from V and 4 bases from J, the gap between germline ends came to 7 bases. CDR3 residues: CASSLDRGTGELFF. The CDR3 DNA is TGTGCCAGCAGCTTGGATCGGGGCACCGGGGAGCTGTTTTTT. The full variable domain, in which reference TRBV5-4 and TRBJ2-2 provide the parts outside the CDR3, is ETGVTQSPTHLIKTRGQQVTLRCSSQSGHNTVSWYQQALGQGPQFIFQYYREEENGRGNFPPRFSGLQFPNYSSELNVNALELDDSALYLCASSLDRGTGELFFGEGSRLTVL.

The chain carries TRBV11-2 and TRBJ2-7, with a possible D match to TRBD1 (6 bases). CDR1 is SGHAT, CDR2 FQNNGV, per germline. This CDR3 contains 16 residues. The ends were cut back, 0 bases at V and 4 bases at J, with 16 bases in the middle. In nucleotides, the CDR3 is TGTGCCAGCAGCTTAGATTATTTAGGGACACCTTACGAGCAGTACTTC. Residues: CASSLDYLGTPYEQYF.

This clone occurred once. The chain has TRBV5-1 and TRBJ2-1; D might be TRBD1 (5 bases). Germline V CDR1 and CDR2: SGHRS, YFSETQ. The germline V and J ends were trimmed by 0 bases and 8 bases, with 9 bases remaining between them. The CDR3 loop spans 13 amino acids. The CDR3 DNA reads as TGCGCCAGCAGCTTGGGATTCAGGGATGAGCAGTTCTTC. Encoded protein: CASSLGFRDEQFF.

The gene calls are TRBV6-5 and TRBJ2-7, with TRBD2 as a possible D gene (5 bases). There are 13 residues in the CDR3. Germline lookup yields CDR1 MNHEY and CDR2 SVGAGI. The V and J ends lost 6 bases and 6 bases respectively, with 15 bases between them. CDR3 in amino acids: CASRNGLLGEQYF. The CDR3 DNA reads TGTGCCAGCAGAAACGGACTGTTAGGCGAGCAGTACTTC.

The chain links TRBV7-6 to TRBJ2-7, with TRBD1 matching 8 bases. CDR3 length: 13 residues. Germline V gene sequence: CDR1 SGHVS, CDR2 FNYEAQ. V shed 7 bases and J 5 bases; nucleotides not matched to a gene: 7. The CDR3 DNA follows: TGTGCCAGCACCCAGACAGGGGTCGACGAGCAGTACTTC. Residues: CASTQTGVDEQYF.

The rearrangement joins TRBV27 to TRBJ2-7; D not resolved. This CDR3 comprises 14 residues. Trimming cost V 3 bases and J 5 bases, with 14 bases left between them. The germline V gene has CDR1 MNHEY and CDR2 SMNVEV (reference sequence). The CDR3 here is CASSLLLPRNEQYF. The CDR3 DNA follows: TGTGCCAGCAGTTTGCTACTCCCGCGGAACGAGCAGTACTTC.

V and J are TRBV29-1 and TRBJ1-2; 7 bases line up with TRBD1. CDR1 is SQVTM, CDR2 ANQGSEA, per germline. The CDR3 is made up of 12 amino acids. The V segment lost 5 bases and the J segment 8 bases; nucleotides outside the gene matches: 8. The CDR3 DNA sequence: TGCAGCGTTAGTACAGGGGATGAGGGCTACACCTTC. This encodes CSVSTGDEGYTF.

The chain has TRBV2 and TRBJ2-1, with TRBD1 as a possible D gene (6 bases). The CDR3 extends over 11 amino acids. Germline-derived CDR1 and CDR2 are SNHLY and FYNNEI. V lost 10 bases and J lost 6, with 10 bases in between. The CDR3 reads CAIGQTNEQFF. In nucleotides, the CDR3 is TGTGCCATTGGACAGACCAATGAGCAGTTCTTC.

V is TRBV4-3 and J is TRBJ2-6; D is possibly TRBD1 (5 bases). This CDR3 has 18 residues. Germline lookup yields CDR1 LGHNA and CDR2 YSLEER. The V and J ends lost 0 bases and 0 bases respectively, with 12 bases between them. The chain's CDR3 is CASSQDTTATSGANVLTF. The CDR3 DNA follows: TGCGCCAGCAGCCAAGATACGACAGCTACCTCTGGGGCCAACGTCCTGACTTTC.

The table lists this clone with a count of one. The chain carries TRBV5-6 and TRBJ2-3; D might be TRBD1 (5 bases). Trimming stripped 0 bases from V and 4 bases from J, with 12 bases between. The CDR3 loop spans 15 amino acids. Per the germline V gene, CDR1 is SGHDT and CDR2 is YYEEEE. CDR3 nucleotides: TGTGCCAGCAGCTTGGTTGTCAGGGCATCAGATACGCAGTATTTT. It encodes CASSLVVRASDTQYF. The full variable domain, in which reference TRBV5-6 and TRBJ2-3 provide the parts outside the CDR3, is DAGVTQSPTHLIKTRGQQVTLRCSPKSGHDTVSWYQQALGQGPQFIFQYYEEEERQRGNFPDRFSGHQFPNYSSELNVNALLLGDSALYLCASSLVVRASDTQYFGPGTRLTVL.

The rearrangement links TRBV4-2 to TRBJ2-7, with 11 bases that match TRBD2. CDR1 is LGHNA, CDR2 YNFKEQ, per germline. The CDR3 is 15 residues long. Trimming cost V 4 bases and J 2 bases; bases outside gene matches: 4. CDR3 protein: CASSRGTSGTYEQYF. CDR3 nucleotide sequence: TGTGCCAGCAGCCGCGGGACTAGCGGAACCTACGAGCAGTACTTC.

As DNA, the CDR3 is TGTGCCAGCACCCCAGGGGTTGGGGACACTGAAGCTTTCTTT. Translating gives CASTPGVGDTEAFF. The rearrangement joins TRBV27 to TRBJ1-1, with D perhaps TRBD1 (6 bases). CDR1 and CDR2 (germline): MNHEY, SMNVEV (reference sequence). The CDR3 length is 14 residues. With 7 bases removed from V and 3 bases from J, the gap between germline ends came to 15 bases.

The rearrangement joins TRBV5-1 to TRBJ1-1; a possible D gene is TRBD1 (5 bases). The germline gives CDR1 SGHRS, CDR2 YFSETQ. The V end was cut by 5 bases, the J end by 1 base, with 24 bases between. The CDR3 extends over 18 amino acids. As DNA, the CDR3 is TGCGCCAGCAGACACCCACGGGGGGAGCTGGGAGAGAACACTGAAGCTTTCTTT. Amino acids: CASRHPRGELGENTEAFF.

This chain joins TRBV6-5 and TRBJ1-2; D remains ambiguous. The germline V gene has CDR1 MNHEY and CDR2 SVGAGI. This CDR3 is 16 amino acids long. V lost 1 base to trimming and J lost 3 bases, with 15 bases between them. CDR3: CASSYYKGSGDYGYTF. The CDR3 DNA reads as TGTGCCAGCAGTTACTATAAAGGGTCCGGGGACTATGGCTACACCTTC.

This chain uses TRBV14 with TRBJ2-1; D is perhaps TRBD1 (5 bases). Trimming removed 0 bases at V and 3 bases at J, with 9 bases between. The CDR3 sequence is 15 residues long. CDR1 and CDR2 (germline): SGHDN, FVKESK. CDR3: CASSQDWGIYNEQFF. CDR3 in DNA: TGTGCCAGCAGCCAAGACTGGGGCATCTACAATGAGCAGTTCTTC.

This chain links TRBV30 with TRBJ1-2, with 7 nucleotides matching TRBD1. Per the germline V gene, CDR1 is GTSNPN and CDR2 is SVGIG (reference sequence). Germline trimming cut 6 bases from V and 7 bases from J; bases unmatched to any gene: 11. The CDR3 is 13 amino acids. The CDR3 bases are TGTGCCTGCAGGGACAGCATTACTTTTGGCTACACCTTC. Amino acid sequence: CACRDSITFGYTF. Full variable domain (outside the CDR3, taken from reference TRBV30 and TRBJ1-2): SQTIHQWPATLVQPVGSPLSLECTVEGTSNPNLYWYRQAAGRGLQLLFYSVGIGQISSEVPQNLSASRPQDRQFILSSKKLLLSDSGFYLCACRDSITFGYTFGSGTRLTVV.

The CDR3 DNA reads as TGTGCCAGCAGCCAAGGTTACCTAGCGGGAGGCCCATCCACAGATACGCAGTATTTT. It is translated as CASSQGYLAGGPSTDTQYF. The chain carries TRBV4-2 and TRBJ2-3, with 11 bases matching TRBD2. Trimming took 1 base from V and 2 from J; bases not matched to a gene: 11. Germline assignment: CDR1 LGHNA and CDR2 YNFKEQ. The CDR3 is 19 amino acids.

The chain couples TRBV7-9 to TRBJ2-1, with 7 bases aligning to TRBD2. This CDR3 spans 16 amino acids. V lost 6 bases and J lost 4; bases outside the gene matches: 12. Germline V lookup: CDR1 SEHNR, CDR2 FQNEAQ (reference sequence). As DNA, the CDR3 is TGTGCCAGCAGTCTAGGACTAGGCAGTAAGTACAATGAGCAGTTCTTC. This gives the protein CASSLGLGSKYNEQFF.

This chain uses TRBV6-5 with TRBJ1-2, with 7 bases lining up with TRBD1. V lost 5 bases and J lost 7; bases outside the gene matches: 10. This CDR3 is 14 amino acids long. Germline CDR1 reads MNHEY; CDR2 reads SVGAGI. CDR3 in DNA: TGTGCCAGCAGTATCGCCGGGACAGATGGTGGCTACACCTTC. Protein: CASSIAGTDGGYTF.

The chain is built from TRBV30 and TRBJ2-3; D is unclear. Germline-derived CDR1 and CDR2 are GTSNPN and SVGIG (reference sequence). V lost 0 bases, J lost 4 bases, and 5 bases lay in between. The CDR3 extends over 12 amino acids. CDR3 nucleotide sequence: TGTGCCTGGAGTGTACTGTCAGATACGCAGTATTTT. This gives the protein CAWSVLSDTQYF.

The chain combines TRBV7-2 with TRBJ2-7; 8 bases align to TRBD1. CDR1 is SGHTA and CDR2 is FQGNSA in the germline V gene. The CDR3 loop spans 13 amino acids. Losses at the gene ends were 5 bases for V and 11 bases for J; bases not matched to a gene: 11. The CDR3 region has the DNA TGTGCCAGCAGCGTAGATCAGGACAGGGCAAAGTACTTC. It encodes CASSVDQDRAKYF.

The genes are TRBV29-1 and TRBJ2-2, with D possibly TRBD2 on 5 matching bases. Germline V gene data show CDR1 as SQVTM and CDR2 as ANQGSEA. The CDR3 totals 12 residues. V shed 7 bases and J shed 5 bases, with 11 bases lying between them. The CDR3 is CSAERDTGELFF. In DNA form, the CDR3 reads TGCAGCGCCGAGAGGGATACCGGGGAGCTGTTTTTT.

V gene TRBV5-4 combines with J gene TRBJ1-1; 10 bases are a match to TRBD1. Looked up from germline, CDR1 is SGHNT and CDR2 is YYREEE (reference sequence). V dropped 5 bases and J dropped 7; count of bases not matched to a gene: 11. This CDR3 has 15 amino acids. CDR3 in DNA: TGTGCCAGCAGACCCTGGGGACAGGGGATCCATGAAGCTTTCTTT. Translated: CASRPWGQGIHEAFF.

The chain uses TRBV2 and TRBJ2-1, with 9 bases lining up with TRBD1. The CDR3 spans 12 residues. Per the germline V gene, CDR1 is SNHLY and CDR2 is FYNNEI. J lost 10 bases, V lost 4 bases, and 2 bases had no gene match. CDR3 in DNA: TGTGCCAGCAGTGGACAGGGGGTCGAGCAGTTCTTC. As protein: CASSGQGVEQFF.